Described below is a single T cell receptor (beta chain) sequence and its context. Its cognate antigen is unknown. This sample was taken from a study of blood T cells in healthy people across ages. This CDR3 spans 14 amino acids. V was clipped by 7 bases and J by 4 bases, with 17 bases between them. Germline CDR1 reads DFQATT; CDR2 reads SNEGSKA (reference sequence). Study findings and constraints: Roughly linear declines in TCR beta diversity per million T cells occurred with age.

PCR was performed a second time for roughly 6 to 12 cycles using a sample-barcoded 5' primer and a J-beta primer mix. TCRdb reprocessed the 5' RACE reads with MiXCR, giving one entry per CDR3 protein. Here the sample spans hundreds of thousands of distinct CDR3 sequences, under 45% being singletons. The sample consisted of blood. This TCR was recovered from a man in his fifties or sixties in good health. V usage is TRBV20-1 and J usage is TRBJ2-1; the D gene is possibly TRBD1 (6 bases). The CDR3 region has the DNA TGCAGTGTCCCACTTATGGACAGTTACAATGAGCAGTTCTTC. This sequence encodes CSVPLMDSYNEQFF.